Shown below are 15 T cell receptor beta chains from a single sample sequenced in a study of T cells in Graves' hyperthyroidism and ophthalmopathy. RNA transcripts were the template for amplifying TCR beta CDR3 regions. HTBI primers were used for first-round RT-PCR of the TCR CDR3. TCRdb re-called the multiplex PCR reads with MiXCR, one entry per CDR3 protein. This table holds 96,000 or so distinct CDR3 sequences, roughly 49% found once. The sample was blood. Every receptor here comes from a woman aged 40 to 55 with Graves' hyperthyroidism.

The chain combines TRBV29-1 with TRBJ1-5; maybe TRBD1 (5 bases). Deletions cut 3 bases from V and 7 bases from J, with 7 bases between. The CDR3 is 11 amino acids. In germline, CDR1 is SQVTM, CDR2 ANQGSEA. The CDR3 DNA follows: TGCAGCGTTGAGGGGGGACAGCCCCAGCATTTT. Protein: CSVEGGQPQHF.

The chain carries TRBV24-1 and TRBJ1-5, with D maybe TRBD1 (6 bases). Trimming stripped 3 bases from V and 6 bases from J, with 11 bases between. There are 14 residues in the CDR3. Germline CDR1 KGHDR, CDR2 SFDVKD. The chain's CDR3 is CATSDPGASQPQHF. The CDR3 region has the DNA TGTGCCACCAGTGATCCAGGGGCGAGTCAGCCCCAGCATTTT.

Comment on this clonotype: One end of the junction varies from germline; a read error may be responsible. This chain joins TRBV7-8 and TRBJ1-5; 7 bases agree with TRBD1. The CDR3 consists of 14 residues. The germline CDR1 and CDR2 sequences are SGHVS and FQNEAQ. CDR3 coding DNA: TGTGCCAGTGCCCAGAAACAGGGGTTTCAGCCCCAGCATTTC. This codes for CASAQKQGFQPQHF.

This sequence joins TRBV7-8 and TRBJ2-5; TRBD2 matches 11 bases. The closer fit of TRBJ2-7 to the DNA end suggests the J call may be wrong. The CDR3 contains 18 residues. Germline V gene lookup returns CDR1 SGHVS and CDR2 FQNEAQ. CDR3 amino acids: CASSLALSFSGRASEQYF. The DNA for the CDR3 is TGTGCCAGCAGCTTAGCGCTAAGCTTTAGCGGGAGGGCCTCCGAGCAGTACTTC.

This clonotype was counted many times. The chain carries TRBV20-1 and TRBJ2-2; D is uncertain. The CDR3 covers 14 residues. The V gene's germline CDR1 is DFQATT and CDR2 SNEGSKA (reference sequence). Trimming took off 0 bases at V and 1 base at J, with 6 bases between the two ends. Written as DNA, the CDR3 is TGCAGTGCTAGAGATTTCAAGAACACCGGGGAGCTGTTTTTT. This sequence encodes CSARDFKNTGELFF.

CDR3 residues: CASSRWTSGGYEQYF. As DNA, the CDR3 is TGTGCCAGCAGCCGTTGGACTAGCGGGGGCTACGAGCAGTACTTC. J is TRBJ2-7 and V is TRBV7-8; 13 nucleotides align to TRBD2. The CDR3 is made up of 15 amino acids. Looked up from germline, CDR1 is SGHVS and CDR2 is FQNEAQ. J was trimmed by 3 bases and V by 5 bases; bases with no gene match: 4.

This clonotype appeared many times. The chain links TRBV20-1 to TRBJ2-7; 10 bases align to TRBD1. This CDR3 spans 15 amino acids. Germline trimming cut 3 bases from V and 7 bases from J; bases unmatched to any gene: 12. Looked up from germline, CDR1 is DFQATT and CDR2 is SNEGSKA (reference sequence). The CDR3: CSARGPRQGAREQYF. The DNA of the CDR3 is TGCAGTGCTAGGGGTCCGCGACAGGGGGCGCGGGAGCAGTACTTC.

This clonotype was seen repeatedly, ten times or more. The rearrangement links TRBV5-8 to TRBJ1-6, with 9 bases aligning to TRBD1. Per germline, CDR1 SGHTS and CDR2 YDEGEE. The CDR3 has 15 amino acids. J was trimmed by 10 bases and V by 4 bases; bases with no gene match: 9. The CDR3 loop is CASSPDRGFGSPLHF. The CDR3 nucleotides read TGTGCCAGCAGCCCCGACAGGGGGTTCGGCTCACCCCTCCACTTT.

The J gene is TRBJ1-6, the V gene TRBV20-1; tentatively, D is TRBD1 (5 bases). Germline assignment: CDR1 DFQATT and CDR2 SNEGSKA (reference sequence). With 3 bases removed from V and 3 bases from J, the gap between germline ends came to 18 bases. The CDR3 has 17 residues. For the CDR3, the DNA is TGCAGTGCTAGCTTAGATCCGGGACTGAACTATAATTCACCCCTCCACTTT. This encodes CSASLDPGLNYNSPLHF.

The chain employs TRBV25-1 and TRBJ1-1; D might be TRBD1 (5 bases). The CDR3 covers 16 residues. Deletions cut 8 bases from V and 2 bases from J, with 21 bases between. Germline CDR1 and CDR2: MGHDK and SYGVNS. The CDR3 sequence: CASGGFHGGRNTEAFF. The CDR3, as DNA: TGTGCCAGCGGAGGGTTTCATGGGGGGAGAAACACTGAAGCTTTCTTT.

The V and J genes are TRBV4-1 and TRBJ1-4; no reliable D call. In germline, CDR1 is MGHRA, CDR2 YSYEKL. V was trimmed by 0 bases and J by 5 bases, leaving 10 bases between them. There are 15 residues in the CDR3. CDR3 region: CASSQESSGNEKLFF. CDR3 sequence (DNA): TGCGCCAGCAGCCAAGAGAGTAGCGGGAATGAAAAACTGTTTTTT.

At least ten counts were recorded for this clonotype. A much larger clone is a single base away; this may be a read error. The CDR3 protein is CSIEDLRGGEAFF. The CDR3 bases are TGCAGCATTGAAGATCTCAGAGGGGGGGAAGCTTTCTTT. The V call is TRBV29-1, the J call TRBJ1-1; D might be TRBD1 (6 bases). The CDR3 consists of 13 residues. CDR1 is SQVTM and CDR2 is ANQGSEA in the germline V gene.

This clonotype appeared once. The final CDR3 position lacks the conserved phenylalanine or tryptophan, pointing to a likely read error. No DNA is shown, since the ends of the CDR3 on it are uncertain; the CDR3 is the one TCRdb lists. The chain combines TRBV2 with TRBJ1-3. The CDR3 spans 10 amino acids, including both terminal residues. The V gene's germline CDR1 is SNHLY and CDR2 FYNNEI. CDR3 in amino acids: CASSEQAGAA.

This clonotype appeared many times. V usage is TRBV5-6 and J usage is TRBJ1-1; D is ambiguous. The germline gives CDR1 SGHDT, CDR2 YYEEEE. Deletions cut 1 base from V and 3 bases from J, with 4 bases between. The CDR3 contains 12 residues. The CDR3 is CASSLWDTEAFF. CDR3 nucleotide sequence: TGTGCCAGCAGCTTGTGGGACACTGAAGCTTTCTTT.

This rearrangement joins TRBV20-1 to TRBJ2-5, with D tentatively TRBD1 (6 bases). The CDR3 consists of 13 residues. CDR1 is DFQATT, CDR2 SNEGSKA, per germline (reference sequence). The V and J ends lost 4 bases and 2 bases respectively, with 11 bases between them. The DNA of the CDR3 is TGCAGTGCTAAGCAGGGGCAACAAGAGACCCAGTACTTC. Translated, it gives CSAKQGQQETQYF.